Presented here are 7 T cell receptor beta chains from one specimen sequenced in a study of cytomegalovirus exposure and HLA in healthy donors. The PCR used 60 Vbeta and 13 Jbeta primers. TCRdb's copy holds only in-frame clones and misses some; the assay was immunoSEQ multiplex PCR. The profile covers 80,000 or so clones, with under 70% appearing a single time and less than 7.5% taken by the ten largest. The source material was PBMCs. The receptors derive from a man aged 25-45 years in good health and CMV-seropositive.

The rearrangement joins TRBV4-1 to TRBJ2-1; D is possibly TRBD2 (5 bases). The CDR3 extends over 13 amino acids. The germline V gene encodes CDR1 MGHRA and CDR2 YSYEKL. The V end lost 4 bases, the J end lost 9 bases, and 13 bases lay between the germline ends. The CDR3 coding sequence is TGCGCCAGCAGCCCGGGGAGCGTGGGTGAGCAGTTCTTC. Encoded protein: CASSPGSVGEQFF.

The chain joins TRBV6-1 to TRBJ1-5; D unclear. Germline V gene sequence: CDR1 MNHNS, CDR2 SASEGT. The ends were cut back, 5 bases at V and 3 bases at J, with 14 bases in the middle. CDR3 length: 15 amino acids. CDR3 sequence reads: CASSSITIYNQPQHF. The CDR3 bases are TGTGCCAGCAGTTCCATCACTATCTACAATCAGCCCCAGCATTTT.

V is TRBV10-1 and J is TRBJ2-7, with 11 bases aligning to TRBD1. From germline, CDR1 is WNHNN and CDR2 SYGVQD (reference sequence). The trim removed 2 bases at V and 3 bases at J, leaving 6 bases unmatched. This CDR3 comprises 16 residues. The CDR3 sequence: CASSEGPGQGVYEQYF. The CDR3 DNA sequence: TGCGCCAGCAGTGAGGGGCCGGGACAGGGGGTCTACGAGCAGTACTTC.

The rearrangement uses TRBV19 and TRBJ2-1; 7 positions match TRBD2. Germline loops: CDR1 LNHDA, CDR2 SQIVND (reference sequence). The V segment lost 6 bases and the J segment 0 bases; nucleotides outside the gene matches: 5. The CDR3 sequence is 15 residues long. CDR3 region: CASRRPGGSYNEQFF. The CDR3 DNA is TGTGCCAGTAGAAGGCCGGGGGGCTCCTACAATGAGCAGTTCTTC.

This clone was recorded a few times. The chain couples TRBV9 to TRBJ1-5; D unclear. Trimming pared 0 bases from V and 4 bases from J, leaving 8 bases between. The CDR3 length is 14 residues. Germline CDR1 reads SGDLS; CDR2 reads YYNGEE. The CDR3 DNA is TGTGCCAGCAGCGTAGATACAGCTAATCAGCCCCAGCATTTT. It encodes CASSVDTANQPQHF.

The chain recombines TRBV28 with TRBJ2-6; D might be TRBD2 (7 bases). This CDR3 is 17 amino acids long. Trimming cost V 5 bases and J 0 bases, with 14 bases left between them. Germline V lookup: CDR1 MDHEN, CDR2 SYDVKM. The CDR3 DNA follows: TGTGCCAGCAGTCCCCGGGGGGCCAGCTCTGGGGCCAACGTCCTGACTTTC. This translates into CASSPRGASSGANVLTF.

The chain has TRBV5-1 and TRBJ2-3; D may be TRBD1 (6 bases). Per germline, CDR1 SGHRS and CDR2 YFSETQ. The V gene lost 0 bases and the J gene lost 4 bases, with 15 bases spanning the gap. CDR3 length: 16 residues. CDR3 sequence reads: CASSLVTGQKADTQYF. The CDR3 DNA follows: TGCGCCAGCAGCTTGGTTACAGGGCAAAAGGCAGATACGCAGTATTTT.